The present T cell receptor (beta chain) was sequenced within a study of blood T cell repertoires in COVID-19. About the research overall: Both acute and convalescent COVID-19 samples were obtained from the United States, Italy and Spain. T cells, B-cell-depleted T cells, or PBMCs supplied cDNA or gDNA.

The V gene's germline CDR1 is KGHSH and CDR2 LQKENI. V dropped 2 bases and J dropped 8 bases, with 15 bases sitting between them. The CDR3 covers 15 residues. Per the study methods: Amplification from reference gene primers served as the basis for estimated nucleated cell counts. The table came from immunoSEQ multiplex PCR; TCRdb's copy has only in-frame clones and leaves some out. V, J and clone size are taken as reported in that table, and D and trimming were inferred from the DNA itself. The table records under 200,000 clones, about 85% of them present only once. The clonotype was recovered from a man aged 65-85 years who had recovered from COVID-19. Material for sequencing was peripheral blood. The chain employs TRBV18 and TRBJ1-4; D not certain. CDR3 sequence: CASSPYGELGEKLFF. The CDR3 nucleotides read TGTGCCAGCTCACCATACGGGGAGTTGGGCGAAAAACTGTTTTTT.